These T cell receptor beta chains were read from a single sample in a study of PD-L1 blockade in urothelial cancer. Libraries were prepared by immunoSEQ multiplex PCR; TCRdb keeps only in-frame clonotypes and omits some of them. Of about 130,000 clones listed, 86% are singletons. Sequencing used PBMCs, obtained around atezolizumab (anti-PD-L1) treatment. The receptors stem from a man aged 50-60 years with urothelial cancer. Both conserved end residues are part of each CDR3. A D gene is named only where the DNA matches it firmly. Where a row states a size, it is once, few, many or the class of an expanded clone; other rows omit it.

CDR3aa: CASSLGGLAGIYEQFF
CDR3nt: TGTGCCAGCAGCTTAGGGGGACTAGCGGGAATCTATGAGCAGTTCTTC
d_gene: TRBD2
abundance: .
j_gene: TRBJ2-1
v_gene: TRBV7-6

CDR3aa: CASSLSPGVTNLHF
CDR3nt: TGTGCCAGTAGTCTTTCCCCCGGGGTGACGAATCTCCACTTT
d_gene: .
abundance: .
j_gene: TRBJ1-6
v_gene: TRBV19

CDR3aa: CAIYSVHTPREQFF
CDR3nt: TGTGCCATCTATAGCGTACACACACCCCGTGAGCAGTTCTTC
d_gene: .
abundance: .
j_gene: TRBJ2-1
v_gene: TRBV7-2

CDR3aa: CASSFSWREGYEQYF
CDR3nt: TGTGCCAGCAGTTTTAGTTGGCGGGAGGGCTACGAGCAGTACTTC
d_gene: TRBD2
abundance: .
j_gene: TRBJ2-7
v_gene: TRBV28

CDR3aa: CASRKTPDRNTEAFF
CDR3nt: TGCGCCAGCAGAAAAACCCCGGACAGAAACACTGAAGCTTTCTTT
d_gene: .
abundance: .
j_gene: TRBJ1-1
v_gene: TRBV5-1

CDR3aa: CASSLHGTGGYGYTF
CDR3nt: TGTGCCAGCAGCCTACACGGGACAGGGGGGTATGGCTACACCTTC
d_gene: TRBD1
abundance: .
j_gene: TRBJ1-2
v_gene: TRBV7-8

CDR3aa: CAGSHRGPEAFF
CDR3nt: TGTGCCGGCAGTCACAGGGGTCCTGAAGCTTTCTTT
d_gene: TRBD1
abundance: .
j_gene: TRBJ1-1
v_gene: TRBV6-5

CDR3aa: CASSRGTRSGEQYF
CDR3nt: TGTGCCAGCAGCAGAGGGACTAGGTCTGGCGAGCAGTACTTC
d_gene: TRBD2
abundance: once
j_gene: TRBJ2-7
v_gene: TRBV11-1

CDR3aa: CASSIEVPSGRLNEQFF
CDR3nt: TGTGCCAGTAGTATAGAGGTCCCTAGCGGGAGGTTGAATGAGCAGTTCTTC
d_gene: TRBD2
abundance: .
j_gene: TRBJ2-1
v_gene: TRBV19

CDR3aa: CASRPQTSTDTQYF
CDR3nt: TGTGCCAGCAGGCCTCAGACTAGCACAGATACGCAGTATTTT
d_gene: .
abundance: .
j_gene: TRBJ2-3
v_gene: TRBV6-5

CDR3aa: CAISEGVGNNQPQHF
CDR3nt: TGTGCCATCAGTGAAGGGGTGGGAAACAATCAGCCCCAGCATTTT
d_gene: .
abundance: .
j_gene: TRBJ1-5
v_gene: TRBV10-3

CDR3aa: CASRSTGRGGYTF
CDR3nt: TGTGCCAGCAGGTCGACAGGGAGAGGTGGCTACACCTTC
d_gene: TRBD1
abundance: .
j_gene: TRBJ1-2
v_gene: TRBV28

CDR3aa: CASSPPLSYEQYF
CDR3nt: TGTGCCAGCTCACCACCTCTCTCCTACGAGCAGTACTTC
d_gene: .
abundance: .
j_gene: TRBJ2-7
v_gene: TRBV18

CDR3aa: CASSRVMDRGTSGRLNNEQFF
CDR3nt: TGTGCCAGCTCACGGGTGATGGACAGAGGGACTAGCGGGAGGTTAAACAATGAGCAGTTCTTC
d_gene: TRBD2
abundance: .
j_gene: TRBJ2-1
v_gene: TRBV18

CDR3aa: CASSFPLVSSYNSPLHF
CDR3nt: TGTGCCAGCAGCTTCCCCCTCGTGAGCTCCTATAATTCACCCCTCCACTTT
d_gene: .
abundance: .
j_gene: TRBJ1-6
v_gene: TRBV11-3

CDR3aa: CASSLEDRVSGNTIYF
CDR3nt: TGTGCCAGCAGCTTAGAGGACAGGGTCTCTGGAAACACCATATATTTT
d_gene: TRBD1
abundance: .
j_gene: TRBJ1-3
v_gene: TRBV7-2